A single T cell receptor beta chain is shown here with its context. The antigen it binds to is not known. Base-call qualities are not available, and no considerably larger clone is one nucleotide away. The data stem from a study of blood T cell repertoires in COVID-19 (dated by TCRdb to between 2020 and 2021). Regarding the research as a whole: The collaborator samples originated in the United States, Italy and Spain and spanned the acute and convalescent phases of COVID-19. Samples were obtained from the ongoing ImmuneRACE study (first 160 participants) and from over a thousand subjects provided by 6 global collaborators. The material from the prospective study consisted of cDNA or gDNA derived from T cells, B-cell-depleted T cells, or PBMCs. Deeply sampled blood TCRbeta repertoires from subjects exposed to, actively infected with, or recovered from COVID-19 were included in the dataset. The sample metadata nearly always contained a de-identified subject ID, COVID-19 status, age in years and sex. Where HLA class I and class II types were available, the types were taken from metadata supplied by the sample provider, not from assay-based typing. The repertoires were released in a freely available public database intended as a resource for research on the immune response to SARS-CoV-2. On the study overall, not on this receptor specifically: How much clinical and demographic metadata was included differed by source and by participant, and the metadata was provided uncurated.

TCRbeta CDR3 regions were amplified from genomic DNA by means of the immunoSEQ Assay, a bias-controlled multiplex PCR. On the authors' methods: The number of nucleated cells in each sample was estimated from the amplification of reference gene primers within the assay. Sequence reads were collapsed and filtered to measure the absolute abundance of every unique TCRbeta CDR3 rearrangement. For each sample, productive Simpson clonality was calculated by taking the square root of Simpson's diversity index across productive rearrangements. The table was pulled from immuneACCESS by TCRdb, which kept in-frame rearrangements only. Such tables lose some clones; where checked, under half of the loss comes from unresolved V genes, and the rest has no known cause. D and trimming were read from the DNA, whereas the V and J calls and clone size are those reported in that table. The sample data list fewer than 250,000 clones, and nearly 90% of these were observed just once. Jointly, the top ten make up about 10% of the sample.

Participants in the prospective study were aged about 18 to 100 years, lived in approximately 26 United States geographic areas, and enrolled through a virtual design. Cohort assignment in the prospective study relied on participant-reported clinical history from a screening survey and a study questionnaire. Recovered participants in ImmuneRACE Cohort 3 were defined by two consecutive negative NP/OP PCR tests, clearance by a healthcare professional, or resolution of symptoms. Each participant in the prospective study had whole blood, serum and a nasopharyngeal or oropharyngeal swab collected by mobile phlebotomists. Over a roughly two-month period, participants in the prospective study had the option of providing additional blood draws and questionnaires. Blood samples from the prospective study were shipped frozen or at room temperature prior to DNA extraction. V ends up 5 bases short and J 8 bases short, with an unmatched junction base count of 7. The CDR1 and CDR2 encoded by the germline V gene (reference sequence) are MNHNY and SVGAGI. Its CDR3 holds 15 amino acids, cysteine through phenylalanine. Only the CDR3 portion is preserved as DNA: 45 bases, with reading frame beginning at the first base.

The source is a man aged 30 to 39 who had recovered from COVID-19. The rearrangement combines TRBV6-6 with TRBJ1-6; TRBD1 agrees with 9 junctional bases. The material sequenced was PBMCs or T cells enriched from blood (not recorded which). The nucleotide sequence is TGTGCCAGCAGTCGAAACAGGGGGCCCGATTCACCCCTCCACTTT. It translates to CASSRNRGPDSPLHF.